This T cell receptor beta chain was recorded in a study of blood T cell repertoires in COVID-19. Original processing methods: Nucleated cell counts were estimated from reference gene primer amplification. The assay was immunoSEQ multiplex PCR, and TCRdb's table has in-frame clones only and misses some. V and J calls and clone size follow that table, whereas D and trimming were derived from the DNA. The sample contains around 260,000 clones, roughly 80% of which appear only once. In this sample, this clone turned up once. CDR3 length equals 15 residues. The ends were cut back, 10 bases at V and 7 bases at J, with 22 bases in the middle. Germline V gene data show CDR1 as SNHLY and CDR2 as FYNNEI.

Sequencing was carried out using peripheral blood. The V call is TRBV2, the J call TRBJ1-4, with D possibly matching TRBD1 (5 bases). The receptor comes from a man between 60 and 75 years old with acute or convalescent COVID-19. The CDR3: CAIRVWGEWVEKLFF. DNA for the CDR3: TGTGCCATCCGGGTGTGGGGGGAATGGGTTGAAAAACTGTTTTTT.